Listed below are T cell receptor beta chains from one sample, sequenced in a study of sequential checkpoint blockade in melanoma. Here immunoSEQ multiplex PCR was the method, and the copy in TCRdb shows in-frame clones only, minus some. The table records roughly 8,500 clones, approximately 25% of them present only once. The sample in question was tumor tissue (inferred from file names), obtained from a patient given nivolumab and ipilimumab in sequence. These receptors originate from a human donor with melanoma. The CDR3 runs from the conserved cysteine through the conserved F or W. A D gene is named only where the DNA matches it firmly. Some rows have no size entry. The others give once, few or many, or a class for an expanded clone.

DNA | CDR3 | V | D | size | J
TGTGCCAGCAGCTTAGATAAAAGGGCAGGGGATACGCAGTATTTT | CASSLDKRAGDTQYF | TRBV11-3 | - | - | TRBJ2-3
TGTGCCAGCAGTCCCCCGGGGACCCAGTACTTC | CASSPPGTQYF | TRBV6-4 | - | many | TRBJ2-5
TGTGCCAGCAGTGGGCAGGGACCCTTCTCCTACGAGCAGTACTTC | CASSGQGPFSYEQYF | TRBV6-8 | - | few | TRBJ2-7
TGTGCCAGCAGCCCCCTCCTCGGGACAGGGGGAAATCAGCCCCAGCATTTT | CASSPLLGTGGNQPQHF | TRBV6-8 | TRBD1 | - | TRBJ1-5
TGCAGCGTTGAGGGGACAGGGGGCGCAAACACTGAAGCTTTCTTT | CSVEGTGGANTEAFF | TRBV29-1 | TRBD1 | - | TRBJ1-1
TGTGCCACTTCCGAAGGGCTCACCGGGGAGCTGTTTTTT | CATSEGLTGELFF | TRBV6-8 | - | - | TRBJ2-2
TGTGCCAGCAGTTACTCTCAGGGGAGTTTGGAGACCCAGTACTTC | CASSYSQGSLETQYF | TRBV6-7 | - | - | TRBJ2-5
TGTGCCAGCACCCTATTAGGGGGTCTTAGAGACACTGAAGCTTTCTTT | CASTLLGGLRDTEAFF | TRBV28 | - | - | TRBJ1-1
TGTGCCAGCAGCTTAGAAGAGCTAGCGGGGACCGGGGAGCTGTTTTTT | CASSLEELAGTGELFF | TRBV11-3 | TRBD2 | many | TRBJ2-2
TGTGCCAGCAGCCCGAGGGTAGGGCAGGGAAAGTACGAGCAGTACTTC | CASSPRVGQGKYEQYF | TRBV7-7 | - | - | TRBJ2-7
TGCGCCAGCAGAGGACAGGGAACAAACACTGAAGCTTTCTTT | CASRGQGTNTEAFF | TRBV5-1 | TRBD1 | - | TRBJ1-1
TGTGCCAGCAGTTATCCGGGACAGGGGAACGAGCAGTACTTC | CASSYPGQGNEQYF | TRBV25-1 | TRBD1 | - | TRBJ2-7
TGTGCCAGCACTACCGGACAGGGGAGCGCTGAAGCTTTCTTT | CASTTGQGSAEAFF | TRBV28 | TRBD1 | few | TRBJ1-1
TGTGCCAGCAGCCCCGGCGGAGCCGGGCTCAATGAGCAGTTCTTC | CASSPGGAGLNEQFF | TRBV11-3 | - | - | TRBJ2-1
TGTGCCAGTAGCTACCGAGGGGGAAATCAGCCCCAGCATTTT | CASSYRGGNQPQHF | TRBV19 | - | - | TRBJ1-5
TGTGCCAGTAGTGCGACTAGTTCGGCTTACAATGAGCAGTTCTTC | CASSATSSAYNEQFF | TRBV19 | - | - | TRBJ2-1
TGTGCCAGCAGTGAAGAGAAGGGGGCGGGTAATTCACCCCTCCACTTT | CASSEEKGAGNSPLHF | TRBV6-1 | TRBD1 | medium-sized | TRBJ1-6
TGTGCCAGCAGCTTCCAGGGGGTCACCGGGGAGCTGTTTTTT | CASSFQGVTGELFF | TRBV7-6 | TRBD1 | few | TRBJ2-2
TGCGCCAGCAGCCCCGCGGCCACAACTCAAGAGACCCAGTACTTC | CASSPAATTQETQYF | TRBV5-1 | - | - | TRBJ2-5